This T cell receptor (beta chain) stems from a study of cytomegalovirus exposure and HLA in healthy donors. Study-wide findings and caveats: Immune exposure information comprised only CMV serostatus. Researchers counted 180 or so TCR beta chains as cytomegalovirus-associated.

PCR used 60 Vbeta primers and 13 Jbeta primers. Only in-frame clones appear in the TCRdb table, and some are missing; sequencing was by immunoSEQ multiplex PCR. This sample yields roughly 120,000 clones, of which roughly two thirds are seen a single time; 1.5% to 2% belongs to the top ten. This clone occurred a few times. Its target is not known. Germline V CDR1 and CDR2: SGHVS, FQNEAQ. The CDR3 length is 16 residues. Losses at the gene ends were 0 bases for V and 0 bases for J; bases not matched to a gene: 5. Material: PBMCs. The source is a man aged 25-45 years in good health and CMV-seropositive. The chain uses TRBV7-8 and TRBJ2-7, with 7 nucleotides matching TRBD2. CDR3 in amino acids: CASSLASGLPSYEQYF. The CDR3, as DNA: TGTGCCAGCAGCTTAGCTAGCGGGCTCCCCTCCTACGAGCAGTACTTC.